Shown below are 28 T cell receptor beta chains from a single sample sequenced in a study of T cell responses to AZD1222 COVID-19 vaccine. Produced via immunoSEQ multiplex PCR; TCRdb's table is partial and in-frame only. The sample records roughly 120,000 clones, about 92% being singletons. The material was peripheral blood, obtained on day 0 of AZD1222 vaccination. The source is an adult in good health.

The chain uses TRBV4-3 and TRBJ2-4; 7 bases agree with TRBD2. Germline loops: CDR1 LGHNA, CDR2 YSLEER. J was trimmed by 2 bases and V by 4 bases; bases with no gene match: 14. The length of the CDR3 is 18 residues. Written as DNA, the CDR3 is TGCGCCAGCAGCCCCTTTTTTGGTAGCGGGTTGCCCAAAAACATTCAGTACTTC. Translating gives CASSPFFGSGLPKNIQYF.

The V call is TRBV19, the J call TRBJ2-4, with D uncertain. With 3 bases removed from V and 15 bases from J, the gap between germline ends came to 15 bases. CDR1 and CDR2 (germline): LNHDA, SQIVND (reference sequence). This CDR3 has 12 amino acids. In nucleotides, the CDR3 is TGTGCCAGTAGTATCGGGCAAGCCGAGACGTACTTC. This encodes CASSIGQAETYF.

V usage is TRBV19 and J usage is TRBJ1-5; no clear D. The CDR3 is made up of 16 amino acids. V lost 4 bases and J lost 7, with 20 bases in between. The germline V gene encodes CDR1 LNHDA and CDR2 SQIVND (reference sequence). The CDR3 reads CASSTTPLNTHQPQHF. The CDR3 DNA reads TGTGCCAGTAGTACCACCCCGTTGAACACGCACCAGCCCCAGCATTTT.

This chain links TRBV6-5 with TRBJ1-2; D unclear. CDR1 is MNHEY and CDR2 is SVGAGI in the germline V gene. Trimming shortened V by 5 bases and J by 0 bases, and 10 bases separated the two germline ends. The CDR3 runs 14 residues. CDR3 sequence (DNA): TGTGCCAGCAGTCAGGTCTCAGCTAACTATGGCTACACCTTC. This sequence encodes CASSQVSANYGYTF.

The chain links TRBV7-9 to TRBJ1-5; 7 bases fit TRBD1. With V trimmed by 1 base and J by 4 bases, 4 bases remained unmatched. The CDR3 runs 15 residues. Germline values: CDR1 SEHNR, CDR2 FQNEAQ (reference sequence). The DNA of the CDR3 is TGTGCCAGCAGCTTAGGCGGGACAGATAATCAGCCCCAGCATTTT. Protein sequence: CASSLGGTDNQPQHF.

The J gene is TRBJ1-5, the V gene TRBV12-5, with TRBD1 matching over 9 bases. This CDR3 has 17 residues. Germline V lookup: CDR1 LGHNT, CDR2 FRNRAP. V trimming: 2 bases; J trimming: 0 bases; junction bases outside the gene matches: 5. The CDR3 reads CASGLTRDRASNQPQHF. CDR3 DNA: TGTGCTAGTGGTTTGACCCGGGACAGGGCTAGCAATCAGCCCCAGCATTTT. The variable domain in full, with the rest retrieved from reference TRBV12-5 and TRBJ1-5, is DARVTQTPRHKVTEMGQEVTMRCQPILGHNTVFWYRQTMMQGLELLAYFRNRAPLDDSGMPKDRFSAEMPDATLATLKIQPSEPRDSAVYFCASGLTRDRASNQPQHFGDGTRLSIL.

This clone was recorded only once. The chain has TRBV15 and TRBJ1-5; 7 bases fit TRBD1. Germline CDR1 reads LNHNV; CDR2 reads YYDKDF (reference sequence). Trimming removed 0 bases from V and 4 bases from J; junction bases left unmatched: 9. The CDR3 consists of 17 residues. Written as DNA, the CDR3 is TGTGCCACCAGCAGAGATAGCGCGACAGGGAGGAATCAGCCCCAGCATTTT. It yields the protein CATSRDSATGRNQPQHF.

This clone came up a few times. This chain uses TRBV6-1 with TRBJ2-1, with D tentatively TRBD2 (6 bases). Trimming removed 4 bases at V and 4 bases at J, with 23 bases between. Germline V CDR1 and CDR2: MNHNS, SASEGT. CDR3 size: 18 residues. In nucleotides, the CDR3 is TGTGCCAGCAGTGCCCCTAGCGTACCCAGAGCGACTTACAATGAGCAGTTCTTC. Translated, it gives CASSAPSVPRATYNEQFF.

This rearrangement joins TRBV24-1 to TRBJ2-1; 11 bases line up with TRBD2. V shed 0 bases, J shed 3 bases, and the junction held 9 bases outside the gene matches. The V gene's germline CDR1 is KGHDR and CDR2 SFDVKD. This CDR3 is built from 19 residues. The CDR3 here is CATSDLTGGGLAGYNEQFF. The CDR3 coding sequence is TGTGCCACCAGTGATTTGACCGGGGGCGGACTAGCGGGCTACAATGAGCAGTTCTTC.

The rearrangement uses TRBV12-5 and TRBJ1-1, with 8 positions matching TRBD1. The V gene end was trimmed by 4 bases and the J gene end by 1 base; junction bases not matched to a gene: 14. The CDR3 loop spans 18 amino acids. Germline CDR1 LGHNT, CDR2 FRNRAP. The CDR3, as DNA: TGTGCTAGTGGTTCGGCCTACCTTGACGACAGGGGGAACACTGAAGCTTTCTTT. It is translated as CASGSAYLDDRGNTEAFF.

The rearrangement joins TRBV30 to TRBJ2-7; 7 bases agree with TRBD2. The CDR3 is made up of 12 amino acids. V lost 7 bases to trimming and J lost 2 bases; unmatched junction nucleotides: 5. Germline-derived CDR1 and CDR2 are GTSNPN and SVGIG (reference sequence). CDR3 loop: CASTRGAYEQYF. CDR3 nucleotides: TGTGCCTCGACCCGGGGGGCCTACGAGCAGTACTTC.

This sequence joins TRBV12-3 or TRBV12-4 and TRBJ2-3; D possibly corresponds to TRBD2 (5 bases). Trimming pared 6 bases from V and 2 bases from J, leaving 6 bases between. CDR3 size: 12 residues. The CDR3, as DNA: TGTGCCAGCAGACTAGACACAGATACGCAGTATTTT. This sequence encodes CASRLDTDTQYF.

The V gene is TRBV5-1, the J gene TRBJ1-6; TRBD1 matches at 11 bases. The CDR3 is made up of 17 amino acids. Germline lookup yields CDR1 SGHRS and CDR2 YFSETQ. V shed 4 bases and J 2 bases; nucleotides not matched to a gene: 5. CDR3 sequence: CASSTGQGAPYNSPLHF. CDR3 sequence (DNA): TGCGCCAGCAGCACCGGACAGGGGGCTCCCTATAATTCACCCCTCCACTTT. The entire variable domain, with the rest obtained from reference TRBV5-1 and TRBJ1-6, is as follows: KAGVTQTPRYLIKTRGQQVTLSCSPISGHRSVSWYQQTPGQGLQFLFEYFSETQRNKGNFPGRFSGRQFSNSRSEMNVSTLELGDSALYLCASSTGQGAPYNSPLHFGNGTRLTVT.

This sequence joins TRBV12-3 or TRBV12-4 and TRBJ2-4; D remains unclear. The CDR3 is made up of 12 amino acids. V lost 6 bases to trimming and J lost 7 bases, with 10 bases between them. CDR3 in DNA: TGTGCCAGCAGAGGGTTCTTCAACATTCAGTACTTC. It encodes CASRGFFNIQYF.

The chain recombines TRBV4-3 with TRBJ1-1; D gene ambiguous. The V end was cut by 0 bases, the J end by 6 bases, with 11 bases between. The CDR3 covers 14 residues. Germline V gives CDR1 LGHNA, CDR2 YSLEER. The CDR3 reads CASSQDPPDSEAFF. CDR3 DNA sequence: TGCGCCAGCAGCCAAGATCCGCCCGATTCTGAAGCTTTCTTT.

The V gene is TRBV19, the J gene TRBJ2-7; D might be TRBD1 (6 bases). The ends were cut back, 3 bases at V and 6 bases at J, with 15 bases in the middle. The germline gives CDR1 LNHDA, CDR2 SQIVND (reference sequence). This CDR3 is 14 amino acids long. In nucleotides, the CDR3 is TGTGCCAGTAGTATTTCAGGGGCGCCAAGCGAGCAGTACTTC. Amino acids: CASSISGAPSEQYF.

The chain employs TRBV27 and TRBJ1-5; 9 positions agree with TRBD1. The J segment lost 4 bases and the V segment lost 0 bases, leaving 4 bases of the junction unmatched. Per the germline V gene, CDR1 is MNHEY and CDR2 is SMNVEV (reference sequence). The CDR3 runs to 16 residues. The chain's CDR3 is CASSLSGQGLNQPQHF. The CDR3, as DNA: TGTGCCAGCAGTTTATCAGGACAGGGGTTGAATCAGCCCCAGCATTTT.

This CDR3 reads CASRNLGSSYEQYF. The CDR3 DNA follows: TGTGCCAGCAGGAACTTAGGTAGCTCCTACGAGCAGTACTTC. The chain has TRBV28 and TRBJ2-7; D ambiguous. The CDR3 extends over 14 amino acids. Deletions cut 6 bases from V and 0 bases from J, with 12 bases between. CDR1 MDHEN and CDR2 SYDVKM come from the germline V gene. Filled out from reference TRBV28 and TRBJ2-7, the complete variable domain reads DVKVTQSSRYLVKRTGEKVFLECVQDMDHENMFWYRQDPGLGLRLIYFSYDVKMKEKGDIPEGYSVSREKKERFSLILESASTNQTSMYLCASRNLGSSYEQYFGPGTRLTVT.

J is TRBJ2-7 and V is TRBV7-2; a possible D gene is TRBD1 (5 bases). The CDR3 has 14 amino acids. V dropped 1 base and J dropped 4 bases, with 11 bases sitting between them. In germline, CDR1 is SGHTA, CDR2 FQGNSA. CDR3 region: CASSLEAGYYEQYF. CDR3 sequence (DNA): TGTGCCAGCAGCTTAGAGGCAGGGTATTACGAGCAGTACTTC.

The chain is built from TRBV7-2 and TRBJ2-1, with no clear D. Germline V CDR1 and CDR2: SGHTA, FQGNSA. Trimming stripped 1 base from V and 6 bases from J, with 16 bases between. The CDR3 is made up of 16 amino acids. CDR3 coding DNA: TGTGCCAGCAGCTTAGGTTGGCTAGAGCCTTCCAATGAGCAGTTCTTC. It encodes CASSLGWLEPSNEQFF. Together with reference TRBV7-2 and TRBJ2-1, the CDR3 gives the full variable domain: GAGVSQSPSNKVTEKGKDVELRCDPISGHTALYWYRQSLGQGLEFLIYFQGNSAPDKSGLPSDRFSAERTGGSVSTLTIQRTQQEDSAVYLCASSLGWLEPSNEQFFGPGTRLTVL.

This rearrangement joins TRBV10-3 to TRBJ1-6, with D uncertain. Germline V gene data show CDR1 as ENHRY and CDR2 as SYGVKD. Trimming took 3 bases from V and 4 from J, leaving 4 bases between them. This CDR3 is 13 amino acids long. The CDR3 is CAISENYNSPLHF. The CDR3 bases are TGTGCCATCAGTGAAAATTATAATTCACCCCTCCACTTT.

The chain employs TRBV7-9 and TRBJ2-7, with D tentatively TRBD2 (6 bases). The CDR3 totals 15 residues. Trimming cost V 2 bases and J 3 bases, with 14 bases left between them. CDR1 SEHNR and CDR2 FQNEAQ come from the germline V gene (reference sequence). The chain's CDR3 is CASSLTSTENYEQYF. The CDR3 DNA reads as TGTGCCAGCAGCTTAACTAGCACAGAGAACTACGAGCAGTACTTC.

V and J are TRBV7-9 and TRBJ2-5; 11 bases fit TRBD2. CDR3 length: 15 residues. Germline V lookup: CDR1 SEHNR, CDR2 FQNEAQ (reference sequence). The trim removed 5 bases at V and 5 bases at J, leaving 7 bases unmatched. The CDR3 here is CASSQTSGSWETQYF. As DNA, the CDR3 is TGTGCCAGCAGCCAAACTAGCGGGAGTTGGGAGACCCAGTACTTC.

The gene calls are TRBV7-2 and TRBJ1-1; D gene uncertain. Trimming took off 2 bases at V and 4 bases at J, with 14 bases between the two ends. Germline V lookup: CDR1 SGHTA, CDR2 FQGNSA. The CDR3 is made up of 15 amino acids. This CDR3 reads CASSLKRAWGTEAFF. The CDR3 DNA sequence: TGTGCCAGCAGCTTAAAGAGAGCTTGGGGCACTGAAGCTTTCTTT.

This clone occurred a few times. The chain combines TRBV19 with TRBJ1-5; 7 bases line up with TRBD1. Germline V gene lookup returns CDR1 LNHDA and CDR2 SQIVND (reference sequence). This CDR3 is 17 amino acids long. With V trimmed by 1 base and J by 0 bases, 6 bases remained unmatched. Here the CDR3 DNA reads TGTGCCAGTAGTATAGTAGCTGGGACAGATAGCAATCAGCCCCAGCATTTT. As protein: CASSIVAGTDSNQPQHF.

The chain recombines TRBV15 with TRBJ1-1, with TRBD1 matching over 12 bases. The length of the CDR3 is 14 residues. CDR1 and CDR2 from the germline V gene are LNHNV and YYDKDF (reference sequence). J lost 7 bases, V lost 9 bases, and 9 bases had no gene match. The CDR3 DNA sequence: TGTGCCACACGACCGGGACAGGGGGCTAATGAAGCTTTCTTT. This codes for CATRPGQGANEAFF.

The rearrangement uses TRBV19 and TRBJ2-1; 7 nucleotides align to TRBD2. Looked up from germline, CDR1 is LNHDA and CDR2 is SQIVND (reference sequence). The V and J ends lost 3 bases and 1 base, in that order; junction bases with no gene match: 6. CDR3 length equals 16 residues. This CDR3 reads CASSISLAVSYNEQFF. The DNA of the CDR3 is TGTGCCAGTAGTATCTCGCTAGCGGTATCCTACAATGAGCAGTTCTTC.

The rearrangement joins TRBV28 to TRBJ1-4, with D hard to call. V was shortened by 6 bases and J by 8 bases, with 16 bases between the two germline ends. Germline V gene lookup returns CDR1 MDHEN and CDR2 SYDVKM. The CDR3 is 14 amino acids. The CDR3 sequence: CASSQFRATEKLFF. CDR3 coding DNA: TGTGCCAGCAGCCAGTTTAGGGCCACCGAAAAACTGTTTTTT.